The entry below gives a single TCR beta chain sequence along with its context. The CDR3 sequence is 15 residues long. CDR1 is MDHEN and CDR2 is SYDVKM in the germline V gene. V was cut by 8 bases and J by 6 bases, with 22 bases left in between. The data were obtained in a study of OX40 agonist ivuxolimab in advanced cancers. Data came from immunoSEQ multiplex PCR; TCRdb stores just in-frame clones and leaves some out. The data contain some 77,000 clones, about 86% of them singletons. Specimen: CD4+ or CD8+ T cells sorted from blood, collected in a trial of the OX40 agonist ivuxolimab. The TCR was taken from an adult with an advanced solid tumor such as melanoma, head and neck, liver or kidney cancer. The chain combines TRBV28 with TRBJ1-2; no clear D gene. The CDR3 nucleotides read TGTGCCAGCGGTGTGAGTCAACCGGAAAAGGATGGCTACACCTTC. Residues: CASGVSQPEKDGYTF.